The 15 T cell receptor beta chains reported below all come from one sample, sequenced in a study of blood T cell repertoires in COVID-19. Here immunoSEQ multiplex PCR was the method, and the copy in TCRdb shows in-frame clones only, minus some. The repertoire holds 430,000 or so clones, with approximately 90% as singletons. Sequencing was performed on peripheral blood. Every receptor here comes from a man in his late teens or twenties with COVID-19, enrolled during active disease.

The chain links TRBV12-5 to TRBJ1-1; perhaps TRBD1 as D (6 bases). Per the germline V gene, CDR1 is LGHNT and CDR2 is FRNRAP. Trimming stripped 6 bases from V and 4 bases from J, with 12 bases between. The CDR3 spans 13 residues. The CDR3 loop is CASGPLDSTEAFF. In DNA form, the CDR3 reads TGTGCTAGTGGCCCCCTGGACAGCACTGAAGCTTTCTTT. The full variable domain, rest sourced from reference TRBV12-5 and TRBJ1-1, is DARVTQTPRHKVTEMGQEVTMRCQPILGHNTVFWYRQTMMQGLELLAYFRNRAPLDDSGMPKDRFSAEMPDATLATLKIQPSEPRDSAVYFCASGPLDSTEAFFGQGTRLTVV.

CDR3 in DNA: TGTGCCAGCAGCAGACAGGGGGCCGCGACCGGGGAGCTGTTTTTT. This sequence encodes CASSRQGAATGELFF. This chain joins TRBV11-2 and TRBJ2-2; 10 bases are shared with TRBD1. The germline gives CDR1 SGHAT, CDR2 FQNNGV. This CDR3 contains 15 residues. Unmatched junction bases numbered 5, after V lost 5 bases and J lost 5 bases.

The J gene is TRBJ2-1, the V gene TRBV5-1; possibly TRBD1 for D (7 bases). This CDR3 contains 21 residues. Germline V gene lookup returns CDR1 SGHRS and CDR2 YFSETQ. Trimming took 0 bases from V and 0 from J, leaving 25 bases between them. CDR3 sequence reads: CASSLDKSGTVGGDSYNEQFF. CDR3 nucleotides: TGCGCCAGCAGCTTGGATAAGTCCGGGACAGTGGGGGGAGACTCCTACAATGAGCAGTTCTTC.

The V call is TRBV7-8, the J call TRBJ1-5, with 7 bases fitting TRBD1. The CDR3 runs 15 residues. The V and J ends lost 6 bases and 2 bases, in that order; junction bases with no gene match: 7. Germline V gives CDR1 SGHVS, CDR2 FQNEAQ. CDR3: CASREYRGRNQPQHF. CDR3 coding DNA: TGTGCCAGCAGAGAATACAGGGGCCGCAATCAGCCCCAGCATTTT.

V gene TRBV6-5 combines with J gene TRBJ1-1, with D possibly being TRBD1 (6 bases). V lost 8 bases, J lost 5 bases, and 12 bases lay in between. This CDR3 has 12 amino acids. Germline CDR1 and CDR2: MNHEY and SVGAGI. CDR3 loop: CASEGGGTEAFF. CDR3 coding DNA: TGTGCCAGCGAGGGGGGAGGGACTGAAGCTTTCTTT.

This clone was seen a few times. The chain has TRBV29-1 and TRBJ1-1, with D tentatively TRBD1 (5 bases). This CDR3 comprises 12 residues. Trimming pared 5 bases from V and 1 base from J, leaving 8 bases between. Germline-derived CDR1 and CDR2 are SQVTM and ANQGSEA. DNA for the CDR3: TGCAGCGTTAGGACAAGGAACACTGAAGCTTTCTTT. This sequence encodes CSVRTRNTEAFF.

The CDR3, as DNA: TGTGCCAGCAGCACCTTAGGGACAGGTTCTTACGAGCAGTACTTC. It translates to CASSTLGTGSYEQYF. This rearrangement joins TRBV6-2 or TRBV6-3 to TRBJ2-7; TRBD1 matches 8 bases. The CDR3 sequence is 15 residues long. Germline lookup yields CDR1 MNHEY and CDR2 SVGEGT. V was clipped by 6 bases and J by 4 bases; unmatched bases: 11.

The chain has TRBV30 and TRBJ2-7, with 7 bases aligning to TRBD1. V was clipped by 5 bases and J by 4 bases; unmatched bases: 5. The length of the CDR3 is 12 residues. Germline V gene data show CDR1 as GTSNPN and CDR2 as SVGIG (reference sequence). For the CDR3, the DNA is TGTGCCTGGGACAGGGAGCATTACGAGCAGTACTTC. This sequence encodes CAWDREHYEQYF. Variable domain in full (rest from reference TRBV30 and TRBJ2-7): SQTIHQWPATLVQPVGSPLSLECTVEGTSNPNLYWYRQAAGRGLQLLFYSVGIGQISSEVPQNLSASRPQDRQFILSSKKLLLSDSGFYLCAWDREHYEQYFGPGTRLTVT.

This chain connects TRBV25-1 to TRBJ1-1, with a tentative D call TRBD1 (5 bases). The CDR3 is 14 residues long. The V and J ends lost 6 bases and 5 bases respectively, with 16 bases between them. Germline assignment: CDR1 MGHDK and CDR2 SYGVNS. The CDR3 DNA sequence: TGTGCCAGCAGCAACCTTGGGGGGGAAACTGAAGCTTTCTTT. Encoded protein: CASSNLGGETEAFF.

This sequence joins TRBV12-5 and TRBJ1-3, with D perhaps TRBD1 (5 bases). The CDR3 extends over 14 amino acids. With 6 bases removed from V and 0 bases from J, the gap between germline ends came to 9 bases. Germline V gives CDR1 LGHNT, CDR2 FRNRAP. The CDR3 here is CASGRGNSGNTIYF. CDR3 DNA sequence: TGTGCTAGTGGAAGGGGCAACTCTGGAAACACCATATATTTT. Combining the CDR3 with reference TRBV12-5 and TRBJ1-3 gives the whole variable domain DARVTQTPRHKVTEMGQEVTMRCQPILGHNTVFWYRQTMMQGLELLAYFRNRAPLDDSGMPKDRFSAEMPDATLATLKIQPSEPRDSAVYFCASGRGNSGNTIYFGEGSWLTVV.

This clone was seen more than once but under ten times. V gene TRBV20-1 combines with J gene TRBJ1-1, with no clear D. The CDR3 contains 16 residues. Germline CDR1 is DFQATT and CDR2 is SNEGSKA (reference sequence). Deletions cut 3 bases from V and 5 bases from J, with 22 bases between. CDR3 coding DNA: TGCAGTGCTAGTCCCCTGGGTGAGGAGTTGTGGACTGAAGCTTTCTTT. It codes for CSASPLGEELWTEAFF.

CDR3 DNA: TGTGCCAGCAGTTACTCAGGGGGCTGGGGTAATTCACCCCTCCACTTT. It encodes CASSYSGGWGNSPLHF. This sequence joins TRBV6-5 and TRBJ1-6; 7 nucleotides line up with TRBD1. There are 16 residues in the CDR3. Germline V lookup: CDR1 MNHEY, CDR2 SVGAGI. V lost 0 bases, J lost 6 bases, and 5 bases stayed unmatched.

The chain is built from TRBV6-5 and TRBJ2-1; 7 bases match TRBD1. The ends lost 6 bases at V and 5 bases at J; junction bases unmatched: 4. This CDR3 contains 13 residues. Germline V lookup: CDR1 MNHEY, CDR2 SVGAGI. CDR3 region: CASSPTGDNEQFF. As DNA, the CDR3 is TGTGCCAGCAGCCCCACAGGGGACAATGAGCAGTTCTTC.

The rearrangement joins TRBV6-5 to TRBJ2-1; D gene ambiguous. Germline V gene data show CDR1 as MNHEY and CDR2 as SVGAGI. V gave up 7 bases and J gave up 4 bases, with 5 bases separating them. There are 11 residues in the CDR3. The CDR3 sequence is CASTRYNEQFF. The CDR3 DNA sequence: TGTGCCAGCACGAGGTACAATGAGCAGTTCTTC.

The V call is TRBV11-3, the J call TRBJ2-6; weak D call: TRBD1 (5 bases). From germline, CDR1 is SGHNT and CDR2 YENEEA. The CDR3 loop spans 16 amino acids. Trimming shortened V by 3 bases and J by 2 bases, and 11 bases separated the two germline ends. The CDR3 protein is CASSLVRAPGANVLTF. CDR3 sequence (DNA): TGTGCCAGCAGCTTGGTCAGGGCACCTGGGGCCAACGTCCTGACTTTC.